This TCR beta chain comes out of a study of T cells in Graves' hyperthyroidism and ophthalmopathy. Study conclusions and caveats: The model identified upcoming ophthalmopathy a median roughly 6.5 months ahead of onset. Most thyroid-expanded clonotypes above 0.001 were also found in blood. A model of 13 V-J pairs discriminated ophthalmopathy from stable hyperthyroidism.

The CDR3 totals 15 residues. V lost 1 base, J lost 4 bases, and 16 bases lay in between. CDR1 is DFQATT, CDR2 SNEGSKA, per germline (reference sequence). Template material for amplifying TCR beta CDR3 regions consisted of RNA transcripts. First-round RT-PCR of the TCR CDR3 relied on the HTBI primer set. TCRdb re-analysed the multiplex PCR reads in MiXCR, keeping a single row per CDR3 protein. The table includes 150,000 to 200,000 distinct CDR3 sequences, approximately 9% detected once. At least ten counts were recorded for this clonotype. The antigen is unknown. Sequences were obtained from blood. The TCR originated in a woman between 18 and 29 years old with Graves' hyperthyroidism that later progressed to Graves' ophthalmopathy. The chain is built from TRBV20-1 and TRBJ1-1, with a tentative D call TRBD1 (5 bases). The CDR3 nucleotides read TGCAGTGCTAGAGTTAATGAGGGGAAATTCACTGAAGCTTTCTTT. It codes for CSARVNEGKFTEAFF.